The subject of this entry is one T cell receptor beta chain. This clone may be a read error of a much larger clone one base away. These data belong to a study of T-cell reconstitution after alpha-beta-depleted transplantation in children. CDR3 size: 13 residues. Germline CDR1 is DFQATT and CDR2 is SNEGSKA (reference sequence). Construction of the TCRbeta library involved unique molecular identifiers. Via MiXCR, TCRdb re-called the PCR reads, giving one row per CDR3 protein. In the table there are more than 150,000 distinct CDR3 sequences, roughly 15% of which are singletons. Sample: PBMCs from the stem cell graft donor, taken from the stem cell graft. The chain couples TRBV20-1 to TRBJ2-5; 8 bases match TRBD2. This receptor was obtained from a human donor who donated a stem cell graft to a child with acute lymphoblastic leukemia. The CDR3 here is CSASAGAGETHYF. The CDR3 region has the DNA TGCAGTGCTAGCGCGGGAGCGGGGGAGACCCACTACTTC.